The 3 T cell receptor beta chains reported below all come from one sample, sequenced in a study of cytomegalovirus exposure and HLA in healthy donors. This PCR relied on a set of 60 Vbeta primers and 13 Jbeta primers. The protocol was immunoSEQ multiplex PCR, while the TCRdb copy is restricted to in-frame clones and leaves out a portion. The table lists about 200,000 clones, about four fifths of them singletons, with about 1.8% in the top ten. Input material: PBMCs. These receptors all stem from a man younger than 35 in good health and CMV-seronegative.

The V and J genes are TRBV19 and TRBJ1-5; 12 nucleotides match TRBD1. Trimming took 8 bases from V and 2 from J; bases not matched to a gene: 10. Germline V gene sequence: CDR1 LNHDA, CDR2 SQIVND (reference sequence). This CDR3 region has 17 residues. This CDR3 reads CASGDRGRSSGNQPQHF. CDR3 DNA: TGTGCCAGTGGGGACAGGGGGCGTAGTTCGGGCAATCAGCCCCAGCATTTT.

Concerning this clone itself: At one boundary the junction diverges from the germline segment, which might be a read error. V and J are TRBV7-7 and TRBJ2-1, with 14 bases matching TRBD2. From germline, CDR1 is SSHAT and CDR2 FNYEAQ (reference sequence). The CDR3 loop spans 16 amino acids. In DNA, the CDR3 is TGTGCTAGCAGCCAAGGGACTAGCGGGGGTTACAATGAGCAGTTCTTC. Protein: CASSQGTSGGYNEQFF.

The V gene is TRBV7-9, the J gene TRBJ1-5, with 9 nucleotides matching TRBD1. Trimming cost V 6 bases and J 2 bases; bases outside gene matches: 5. Germline loops: CDR1 SEHNR, CDR2 FQNEAQ (reference sequence). There are 15 residues in the CDR3. In DNA, the CDR3 is TGTGCCAGCAGTCTACAGGGGGCGGGCAATCAGCCCCAGCATTTT. This codes for CASSLQGAGNQPQHF.